This T cell receptor (beta chain) was retrieved from a study of blood T cell repertoires in COVID-19. Overall study context: COVID-19 samples, acute and convalescent, were from the United States, Italy and Spain.

Between the trimmed V and J ends, which lost 3 bases and 10 bases, there was a span of 7 bases. The CDR3 extends over 11 amino acids. Germline V gene lookup returns CDR1 SNHLY and CDR2 FYNNEI. In the original analysis: Amplification from reference gene primers served as the basis for estimated nucleated cell counts. Sequencing was performed with immunoSEQ multiplex PCR; in TCRdb, only in-frame clones are kept and a portion is missing. That table supplies the V and J calls and clone size; D and trimming were determined from the DNA. The sample yields 70,000 or so clones, over 75% seen once. The sequencing sample was made of peripheral blood. The sequence was obtained from a woman aged 18-29 years with acute or convalescent COVID-19. This sequence joins TRBV2 and TRBJ2-4; no reliable D call. The CDR3 sequence: CASSDFQIQYF. CDR3 sequence (DNA): TGTGCCAGCAGTGATTTTCAAATTCAGTACTTC.